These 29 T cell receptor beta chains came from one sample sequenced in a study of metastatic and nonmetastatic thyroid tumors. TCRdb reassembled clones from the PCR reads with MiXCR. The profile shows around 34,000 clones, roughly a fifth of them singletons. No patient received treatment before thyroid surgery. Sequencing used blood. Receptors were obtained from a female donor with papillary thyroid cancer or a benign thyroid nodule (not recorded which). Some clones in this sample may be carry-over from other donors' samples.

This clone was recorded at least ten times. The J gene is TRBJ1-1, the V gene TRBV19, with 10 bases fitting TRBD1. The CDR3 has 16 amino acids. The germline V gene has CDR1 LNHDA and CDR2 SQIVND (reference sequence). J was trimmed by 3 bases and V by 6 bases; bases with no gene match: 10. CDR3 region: CASRRRSGTGDTEAFF. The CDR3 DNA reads TGTGCCAGTAGACGCAGGTCCGGGACAGGGGACACTGAAGCTTTCTTT.

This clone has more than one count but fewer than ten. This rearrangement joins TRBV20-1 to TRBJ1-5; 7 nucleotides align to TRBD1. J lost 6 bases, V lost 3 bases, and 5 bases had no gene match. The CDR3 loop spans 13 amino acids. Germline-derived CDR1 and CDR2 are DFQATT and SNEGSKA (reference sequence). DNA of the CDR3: TGCAGTGCTAGGAGACAGGGCAGTCAGCCCCAGCATTTT. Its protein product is CSARRQGSQPQHF.

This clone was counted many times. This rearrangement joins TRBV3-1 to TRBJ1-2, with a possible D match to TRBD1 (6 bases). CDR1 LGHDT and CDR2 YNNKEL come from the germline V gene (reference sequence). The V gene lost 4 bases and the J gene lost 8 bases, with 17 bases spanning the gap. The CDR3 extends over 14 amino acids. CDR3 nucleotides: TGTGCCAGCAGCCCGAATCCGGACGGGGGCGGCTACACCTTC. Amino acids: CASSPNPDGGGYTF.

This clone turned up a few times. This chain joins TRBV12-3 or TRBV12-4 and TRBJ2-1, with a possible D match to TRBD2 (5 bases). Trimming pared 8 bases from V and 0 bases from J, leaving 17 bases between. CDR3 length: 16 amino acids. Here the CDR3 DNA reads TGTGCCAGCCACCTAGGCGAGGGTTCCTCCTACAATGAGCAGTTCTTC. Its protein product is CASHLGEGSSYNEQFF.

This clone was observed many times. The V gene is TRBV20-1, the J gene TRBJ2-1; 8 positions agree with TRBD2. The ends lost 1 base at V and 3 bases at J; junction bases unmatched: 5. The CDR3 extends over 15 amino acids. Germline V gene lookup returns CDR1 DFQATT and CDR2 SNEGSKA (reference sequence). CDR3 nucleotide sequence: TGCAGTGCTAGAGGAGGTAGCGGGAACTACAATGAGCAGTTCTTC. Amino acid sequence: CSARGGSGNYNEQFF.

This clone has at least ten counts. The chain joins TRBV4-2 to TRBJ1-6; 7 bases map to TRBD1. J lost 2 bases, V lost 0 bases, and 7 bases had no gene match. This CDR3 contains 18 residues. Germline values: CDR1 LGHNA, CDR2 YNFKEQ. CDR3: CASSQESRGGPYNSPLHF. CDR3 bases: TGTGCCAGCAGCCAAGAGAGTAGAGGGGGCCCCTATAATTCACCCCTCCACTTT.

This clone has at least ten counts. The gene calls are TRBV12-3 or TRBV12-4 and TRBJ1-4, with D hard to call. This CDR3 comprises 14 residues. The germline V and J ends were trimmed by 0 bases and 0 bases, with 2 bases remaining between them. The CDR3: CASSLAATNEKLFF. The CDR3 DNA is TGTGCCAGCAGTTTAGCTGCAACTAATGAAAAACTGTTTTTT.

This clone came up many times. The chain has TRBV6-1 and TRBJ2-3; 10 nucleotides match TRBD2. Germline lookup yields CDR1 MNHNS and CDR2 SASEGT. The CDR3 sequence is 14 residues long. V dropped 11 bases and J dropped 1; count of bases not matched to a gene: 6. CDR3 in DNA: TGTGCCGGAGGGCTAGCGGGAGGCACAGATACGCAGTATTTT. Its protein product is CAGGLAGGTDTQYF.

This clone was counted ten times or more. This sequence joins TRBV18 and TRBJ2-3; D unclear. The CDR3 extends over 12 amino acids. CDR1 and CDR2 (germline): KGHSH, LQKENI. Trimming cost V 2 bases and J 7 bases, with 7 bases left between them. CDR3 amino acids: CASSPLRHTQYF. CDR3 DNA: TGTGCCAGCTCACCATTACGGCATACGCAGTATTTT.

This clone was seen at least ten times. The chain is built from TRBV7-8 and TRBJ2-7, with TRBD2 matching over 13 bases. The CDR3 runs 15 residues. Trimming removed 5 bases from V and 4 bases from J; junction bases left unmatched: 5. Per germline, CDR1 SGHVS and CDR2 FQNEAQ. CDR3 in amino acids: CASSPRTSGSYEQYF. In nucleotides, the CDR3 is TGTGCCAGCAGCCCTCGGACTAGCGGGAGTTACGAGCAGTACTTC. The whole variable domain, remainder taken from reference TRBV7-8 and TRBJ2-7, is GAGVSQSPRYKVAKRGQDVALRCDPISGHVSLFWYQQALGQGPEFLTYFQNEAQLDKSGLPSDRFFAERPEGSVSTLKIQRTQQEDSAVYLCASSPRTSGSYEQYFGPGTRLTVT.

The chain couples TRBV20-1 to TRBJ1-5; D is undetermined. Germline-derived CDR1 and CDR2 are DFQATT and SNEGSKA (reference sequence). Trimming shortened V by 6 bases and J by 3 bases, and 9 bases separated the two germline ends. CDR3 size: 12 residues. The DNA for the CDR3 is TGCAGTGCCCGGCCCCCCAATCAGCCCCAGCATTTT. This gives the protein CSARPPNQPQHF.

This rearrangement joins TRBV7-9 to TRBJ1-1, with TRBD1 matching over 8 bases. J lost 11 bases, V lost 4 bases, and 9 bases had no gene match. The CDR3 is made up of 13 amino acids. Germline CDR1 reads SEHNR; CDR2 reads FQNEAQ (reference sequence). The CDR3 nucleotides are TGTGCCAGCAGCTCCCGGGACAGGCGTTGGGCTTTCTTT. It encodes CASSSRDRRWAFF.

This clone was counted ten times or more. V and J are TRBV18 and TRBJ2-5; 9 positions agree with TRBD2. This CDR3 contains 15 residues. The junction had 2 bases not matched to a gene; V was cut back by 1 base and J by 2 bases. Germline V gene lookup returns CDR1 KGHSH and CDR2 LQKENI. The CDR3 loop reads CASSPRAGGQETQYF. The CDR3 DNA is TGTGCCAGCTCACCACGAGCGGGGGGTCAAGAGACCCAGTACTTC.

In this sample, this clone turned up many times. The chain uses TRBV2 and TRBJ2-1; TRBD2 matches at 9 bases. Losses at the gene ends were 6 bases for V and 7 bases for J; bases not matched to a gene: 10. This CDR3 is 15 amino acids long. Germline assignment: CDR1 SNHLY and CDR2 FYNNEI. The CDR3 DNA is TGTGCCAGCAGCCCCCCGGGACTAGCTTTTAATGAGCAGTTCTTC. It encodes CASSPPGLAFNEQFF.

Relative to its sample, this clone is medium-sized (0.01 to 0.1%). The CDR3 bases are TGCAGTGCTAGAGATCTGGGGACAGGATCAACTAACTATGGCTACACCTTC. Translated, it gives CSARDLGTGSTNYGYTF. This chain links TRBV20-1 with TRBJ1-2; 8 bases agree with TRBD1. The junction had 9 bases not matched to a gene; V was cut back by 0 bases and J by 0 bases. The CDR3 totals 17 residues. Germline-derived CDR1 and CDR2 are DFQATT and SNEGSKA (reference sequence).

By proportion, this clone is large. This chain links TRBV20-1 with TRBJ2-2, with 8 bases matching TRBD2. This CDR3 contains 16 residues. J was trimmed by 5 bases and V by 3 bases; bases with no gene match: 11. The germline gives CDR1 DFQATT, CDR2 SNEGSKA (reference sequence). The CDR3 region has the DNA TGCAGTGCTAGGGACCTGACTAGCGTAGGAACCGGGGAGCTGTTTTTT. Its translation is CSARDLTSVGTGELFF.

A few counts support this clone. The CDR3 sequence: CASSLAEGPYEQYF. The CDR3 DNA sequence: TGTGCCAGCAGTTTAGCGGAGGGTCCCTACGAGCAGTACTTC. The chain is built from TRBV12-3 or TRBV12-4 and TRBJ2-7; D perhaps matches TRBD2 (6 bases). Between the trimmed V and J ends, which lost 0 bases and 2 bases, there was a span of 8 bases. This CDR3 contains 14 residues.

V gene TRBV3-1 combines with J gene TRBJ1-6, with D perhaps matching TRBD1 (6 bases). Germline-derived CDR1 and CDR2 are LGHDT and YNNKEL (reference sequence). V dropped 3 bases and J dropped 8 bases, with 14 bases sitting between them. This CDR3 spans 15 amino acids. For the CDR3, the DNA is TGTGCCAGCAGCCACGGGACAACGAGGGATTCACCCCTCCACTTT. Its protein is CASSHGTTRDSPLHF.

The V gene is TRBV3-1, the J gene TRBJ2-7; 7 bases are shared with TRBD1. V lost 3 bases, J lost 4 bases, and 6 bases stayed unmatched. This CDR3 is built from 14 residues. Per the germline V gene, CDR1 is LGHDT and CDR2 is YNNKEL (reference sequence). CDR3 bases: TGTGCCAGCAGCCATTGGGACAGAAGTTACGAGCAGTACTTC. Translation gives CASSHWDRSYEQYF.

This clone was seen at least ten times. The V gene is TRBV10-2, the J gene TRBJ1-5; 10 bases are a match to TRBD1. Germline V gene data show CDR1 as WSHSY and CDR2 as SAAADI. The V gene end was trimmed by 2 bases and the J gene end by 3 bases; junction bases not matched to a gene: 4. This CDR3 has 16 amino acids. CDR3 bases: TGCGCCAGCAGTGAGCCCGGGACAGGGGTCAATCAGCCCCAGCATTTT. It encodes CASSEPGTGVNQPQHF.

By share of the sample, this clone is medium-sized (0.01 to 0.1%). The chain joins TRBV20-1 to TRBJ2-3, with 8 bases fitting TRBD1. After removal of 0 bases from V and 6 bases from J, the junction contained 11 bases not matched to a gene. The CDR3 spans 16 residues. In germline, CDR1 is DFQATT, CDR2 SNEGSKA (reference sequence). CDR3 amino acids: CSARDALGRGRDTQYF. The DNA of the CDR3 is TGCAGTGCTAGAGATGCCCTCGGCAGGGGGCGGGATACGCAGTATTTT.

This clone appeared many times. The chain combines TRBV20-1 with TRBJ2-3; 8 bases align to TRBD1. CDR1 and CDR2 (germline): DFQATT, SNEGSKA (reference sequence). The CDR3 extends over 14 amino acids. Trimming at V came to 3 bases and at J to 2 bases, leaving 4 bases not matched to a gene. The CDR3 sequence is CSASYRGDTDTQYF. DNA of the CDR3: TGCAGTGCTAGTTACAGGGGGGACACAGATACGCAGTATTTT.

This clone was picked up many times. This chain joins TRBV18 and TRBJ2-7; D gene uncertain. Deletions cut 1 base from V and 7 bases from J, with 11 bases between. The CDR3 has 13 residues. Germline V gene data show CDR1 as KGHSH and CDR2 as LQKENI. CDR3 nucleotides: TGTGCCAGCTCACCACGAGGCCTTGAAGAGCAGTACTTC. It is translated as CASSPRGLEEQYF.

The CDR3 loop is CASSQSQGYEQYF. Written as DNA, the CDR3 is TGCGCCAGCAGCCAATCACAGGGTTACGAGCAGTACTTC. This sequence joins TRBV4-1 and TRBJ2-7; perhaps TRBD1 as D (6 bases). The CDR3 contains 13 residues. CDR1 is MGHRA and CDR2 is YSYEKL in the germline V gene. Trimming removed 2 bases at V and 4 bases at J, with 9 bases between.

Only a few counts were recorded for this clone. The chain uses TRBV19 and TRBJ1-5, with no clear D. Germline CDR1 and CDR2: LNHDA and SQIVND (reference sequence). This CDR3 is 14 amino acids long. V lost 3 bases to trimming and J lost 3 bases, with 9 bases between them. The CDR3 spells CASSMKSHNQPQHF. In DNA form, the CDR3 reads TGTGCCAGTAGTATGAAAAGTCACAATCAGCCCCAGCATTTT.

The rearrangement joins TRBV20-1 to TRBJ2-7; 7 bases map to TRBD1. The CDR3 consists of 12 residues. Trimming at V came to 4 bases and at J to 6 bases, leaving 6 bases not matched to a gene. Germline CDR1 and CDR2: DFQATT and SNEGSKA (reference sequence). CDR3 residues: CSATETGLEQYF. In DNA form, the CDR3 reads TGCAGTGCTACCGAGACAGGGCTCGAGCAGTACTTC.

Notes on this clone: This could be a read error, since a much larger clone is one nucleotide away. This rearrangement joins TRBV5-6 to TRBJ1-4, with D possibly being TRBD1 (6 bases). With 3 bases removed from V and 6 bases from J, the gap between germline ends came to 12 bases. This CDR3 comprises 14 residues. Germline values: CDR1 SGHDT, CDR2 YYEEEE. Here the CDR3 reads CASSSRGADEKLFF. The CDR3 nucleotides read TGTGCCAGCAGCTCGAGGGGGGCGGATGAAAAACTGTTTTTT.

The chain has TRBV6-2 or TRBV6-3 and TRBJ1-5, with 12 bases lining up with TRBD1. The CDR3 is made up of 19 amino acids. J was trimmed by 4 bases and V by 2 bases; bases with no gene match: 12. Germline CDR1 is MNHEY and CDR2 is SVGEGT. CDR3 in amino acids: CASSYGGTGGAGVNQPQHF. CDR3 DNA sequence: TGTGCCAGCAGTTACGGCGGGACAGGGGGCGCGGGGGTGAATCAGCCCCAGCATTTT.

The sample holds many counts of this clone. CDR3 sequence reads: CASSATRRETQYF. In nucleotides, the CDR3 is TGTGCCAGTAGTGCGACCCGGAGGGAGACCCAGTACTTC. The chain recombines TRBV19 with TRBJ2-5; TRBD2 is a possible D gene (5 bases). The V and J ends lost 5 bases and 5 bases respectively, with 12 bases between them. Looked up from germline, CDR1 is LNHDA and CDR2 is SQIVND (reference sequence). This CDR3 comprises 13 residues.